The 24 T cell receptor beta chains in this list originate from one sample, sequenced in a study of OX40 agonist ivuxolimab in advanced cancers. Library generation was performed with the immunoSEQ multiplex PCR assay. TCRdb carries this immuneACCESS record with in-frame sequences only. Its versions omit some clonotypes, under half of them owing to an unresolved V gene in the studies checked, with the rest unexplained. The sample table records 50,000 to 70,000 clones; over 80% of these occur just once. The ten top clones hold 3% to 4% of the sample. Sequenced material: CD4+ or CD8+ T cells sorted from blood, taken in a trial of the OX40 agonist ivuxolimab. Receptor source: an adult with an advanced solid tumor such as melanoma, head and neck, liver or kidney cancer.

This clone qualifies as medium-sized. The V gene is TRBV30, the J gene TRBJ1-1, with 8 bases matching TRBD1. Germline V lookup: CDR1 GTSNPN, CDR2 SVGIG (reference sequence). The CDR3 contains 14 residues. Trimming cost V 4 bases and J 1 base; bases outside gene matches: 5. The CDR3 loop is CAWNSGQGNTEAFF. In nucleotides, the CDR3 is TGTGCCTGGAACTCAGGACAGGGGAACACTGAAGCTTTCTTT.

The rearrangement uses TRBV5-1 and TRBJ1-1; 9 bases agree with TRBD1. CDR1 SGHRS and CDR2 YFSETQ come from the germline V gene. Trimming at V came to 4 bases and at J to 1 base, leaving 5 bases not matched to a gene. The length of the CDR3 is 15 residues. The CDR3 DNA follows: TGCGCCAGCAGCCCCGGGACAGGGTCGAACACTGAAGCTTTCTTT. Its protein product is CASSPGTGSNTEAFF.

The V gene is TRBV28, the J gene TRBJ2-2; 14 nucleotides agree with TRBD2. Germline values: CDR1 MDHEN, CDR2 SYDVKM. The CDR3 has 20 residues. J lost 1 base, V lost 4 bases, and 11 bases had no gene match. The CDR3 here is CASSSVRLAGGPRNTGELFF. The CDR3 DNA follows: TGTGCCAGCAGTTCAGTTAGACTAGCGGGAGGGCCGAGGAACACCGGGGAGCTGTTTTTT.

The J gene is TRBJ2-2, the V gene TRBV19; TRBD2 matches 8 bases. The CDR3 totals 13 residues. In germline, CDR1 is LNHDA, CDR2 SQIVND (reference sequence). Germline trimming cut 11 bases from V and 5 bases from J; bases unmatched to any gene: 7. The CDR3 spells CASSGGRTGELFF. The DNA for the CDR3 is TGTGCCTCCTCGGGCGGGAGGACCGGGGAGCTGTTTTTT.

The CDR3 bases are TGTGCCAGCAGCTTCCGAGGAGGGGACTCCTACAATGAGCAGTTCTTC. Residues: CASSFRGGDSYNEQFF. This sequence joins TRBV5-6 and TRBJ2-1, with a possible D match to TRBD2 (6 bases). The CDR3 is 16 residues long. Trimming took off 2 bases at V and 0 bases at J, with 12 bases between the two ends. CDR1 and CDR2 from the germline V gene are SGHDT and YYEEEE.

V usage is TRBV4-1 and J usage is TRBJ2-7; D might be TRBD1 (7 bases). The CDR3 runs to 14 residues. V was clipped by 4 bases and J by 4 bases, with 14 bases between them. The germline CDR1 and CDR2 sequences are MGHRA and YSYEKL. The CDR3: CASSPTGRRYEQYF. Written as DNA, the CDR3 is TGCGCCAGCAGCCCGACAGGGAGGCGTTACGAGCAGTACTTC.

The chain recombines TRBV4-1 with TRBJ2-2, with D unresolved. The CDR3 consists of 14 residues. Between the trimmed V and J ends, which lost 4 bases and 2 bases, there was a span of 8 bases. Per the germline V gene, CDR1 is MGHRA and CDR2 is YSYEKL. CDR3 in DNA: TGCGCCAGCAGCCCCCGATTAAACACCGGGGAGCTGTTTTTT. It encodes CASSPRLNTGELFF.

The chain links TRBV27 to TRBJ1-5, with D perhaps matching TRBD1 (6 bases). Germline values: CDR1 MNHEY, CDR2 SMNVEV (reference sequence). Trimming stripped 2 bases from V and 6 bases from J, with 14 bases between. The CDR3 extends over 15 amino acids. CDR3 in amino acids: CASSLDRLGTQPQHF. CDR3 DNA: TGTGCCAGCAGTTTAGACAGGCTCGGCACTCAGCCCCAGCATTTT.

The chain uses TRBV6-5 and TRBJ1-4; D is possibly TRBD1 (5 bases). The CDR3 runs 13 residues. Deletions cut 6 bases from V and 4 bases from J, with 9 bases between. Germline CDR1 and CDR2: MNHEY and SVGAGI. The CDR3 region is CASSAGGNEKLFF. The CDR3 nucleotides are TGTGCCAGCAGCGCCGGGGGTAATGAAAAACTGTTTTTT.

The genes are TRBV9 and TRBJ1-3; unclear D gene. V lost 0 bases and J 2 bases, leaving 9 bases between the germline ends. The germline CDR1 and CDR2 sequences are SGDLS and YYNGEE. CDR3 length equals 15 residues. Here the CDR3 DNA reads TGTGCCAGCAGCGTAGCAGGAGGGACTGGAAACACCATATATTTT. This codes for CASSVAGGTGNTIYF.

The chain is built from TRBV19 and TRBJ2-3; 14 nucleotides agree with TRBD2. Trimming cost V 8 bases and J 5 bases; bases outside gene matches: 6. The germline CDR1 and CDR2 sequences are LNHDA and SQIVND (reference sequence). This CDR3 is 15 amino acids long. CDR3 protein: CASLGLAGGRDTQYF. CDR3 sequence (DNA): TGTGCCAGTCTCGGACTAGCGGGAGGACGAGATACGCAGTATTTT.

This chain joins TRBV9 and TRBJ1-3, with unresolved D. Germline CDR1 is SGDLS and CDR2 is YYNGEE. The CDR3 extends over 10 amino acids. V was clipped by 7 bases and J by 1 base, with 0 bases between them. Written as DNA, the CDR3 is TGTGCCAGCTCTGGAAACACCATATATTTT. This gives the protein CASSGNTIYF.

The rearrangement links TRBV14 to TRBJ2-2; D remains unclear. V dropped 0 bases and J dropped 5 bases, with 7 bases sitting between them. Germline V gene data show CDR1 as SGHDN and CDR2 as FVKESK. The CDR3 consists of 14 residues. This CDR3 is CASSQDWETGELFF. The DNA for the CDR3 is TGTGCCAGCAGCCAAGACTGGGAAACCGGGGAGCTGTTTTTT.

A remark on this clone: The DNA is omitted, as the CDR3 cannot be located on it reliably, and the CDR3 follows TCRdb's listing. CDR3 sequence: CASSFGPGQGAQIEAFF. The gene calls are TRBV5-1 and TRBJ1-1; the DNA was not used to check the table's D call, TRBD1. The CDR3 totals 17 residues, both ends included. Germline-derived CDR1 and CDR2 are SGHRS and YFSETQ.

The genes are TRBV10-3 and TRBJ2-7, with 7 nucleotides matching TRBD2. Germline CDR1 reads ENHRY; CDR2 reads SYGVKD. The CDR3 contains 16 residues. V gave up 4 bases and J gave up 7 bases; unmatched junction bases: 16. This chain's CDR3 is CAISGGGYKGLGEQYF. CDR3 nucleotide sequence: TGTGCCATCAGTGGGGGAGGGTATAAGGGCTTGGGGGAGCAGTACTTC.

This chain joins TRBV13 and TRBJ2-7; 12 bases line up with TRBD2. The CDR3 is 13 residues long. The V gene end was trimmed by 10 bases and the J gene end by 3 bases; junction bases not matched to a gene: 4. CDR1 is PRHDT, CDR2 FYEKMQ, per germline (reference sequence). DNA for the CDR3: TGTGCCACCCAGACTAGCGGGAGCTACGAGCAGTACTTC. This encodes CATQTSGSYEQYF.

V gene TRBV7-8 combines with J gene TRBJ2-1, with 10 bases that match TRBD2. The CDR3 extends over 17 amino acids. With 7 bases clipped from V and 0 bases from J, the junction kept 9 bases outside the gene matches. The germline gives CDR1 SGHVS, CDR2 FQNEAQ. CDR3 in amino acids: CASTTPAGGPSYNEQFF. The CDR3 DNA sequence: TGTGCCAGCACTACCCCAGCGGGAGGGCCCTCCTACAATGAGCAGTTCTTC.

In its sample, this clone was seen once. The J gene is TRBJ1-5, the V gene TRBV6-1; D gene uncertain. Per germline, CDR1 MNHNS and CDR2 SASEGT. CDR3 size: 13 residues. V was trimmed by 5 bases and J by 10 bases, leaving 15 bases between them. The CDR3 loop is CASSYQSGVPQHF. CDR3 bases: TGTGCCAGCAGTTATCAGTCGGGAGTACCCCAGCATTTT.

This chain joins TRBV6-5 and TRBJ1-2; tentative D call: TRBD1 (5 bases). The CDR3 extends over 13 amino acids. The V end was cut by 2 bases, the J end by 8 bases, with 12 bases between. Germline loops: CDR1 MNHEY, CDR2 SVGAGI. In nucleotides, the CDR3 is TGTGCCAGCAGTTACGTTGGGGCCGCAGGCTACACCTTC. Protein: CASSYVGAAGYTF.

The chain couples TRBV11-2 to TRBJ2-3; 8 bases are a match to TRBD1. The CDR3 spans 17 residues. The ends lost 2 bases at V and 6 bases at J; junction bases unmatched: 13. CDR1 SGHAT and CDR2 FQNNGV come from the germline V gene. The CDR3 DNA follows: TGTGCCAGCAGCTTAAGTCTCGGACAGGGCGGGTTGGATACGCAGTATTTT. It is translated as CASSLSLGQGGLDTQYF.

The rearrangement joins TRBV7-9 to TRBJ2-1; the D is unclear. With 2 bases removed from V and 10 bases from J, the gap between germline ends came to 9 bases. CDR1 is SEHNR and CDR2 is FQNEAQ in the germline V gene (reference sequence). The CDR3 consists of 12 residues. CDR3 region: CASSLSRLEQFF. DNA for the CDR3: TGTGCCAGCAGCTTATCGCGACTCGAGCAGTTCTTC.

In the case of this clone: One end of the junction fails to match germline, which may point to a read error. This rearrangement joins TRBV4-3 to TRBJ1-1; possibly TRBD1 for D (6 bases). CDR1 and CDR2 from the germline V gene are LGHNA and YSLEER. The CDR3 runs 13 residues. The CDR3: CASSQDLDRYFSF. In DNA form, the CDR3 reads TGCGCCAGCAGCCAAGATTTAGACAGGTACTTCTCCTTT.

J is TRBJ2-1 and V is TRBV19; D might be TRBD1 (5 bases). CDR3 length equals 14 residues. In germline, CDR1 is LNHDA, CDR2 SQIVND (reference sequence). V lost 5 bases, J lost 0 bases, and 8 bases lay in between. CDR3 in amino acids: CASSWGGSYNEQFF. DNA of the CDR3: TGTGCCAGTAGTTGGGGCGGCTCCTACAATGAGCAGTTCTTC.

The chain links TRBV6-6 to TRBJ2-1; TRBD2 matches at 13 bases. V shed 5 bases, J shed 8 bases, and the junction held 9 bases outside the gene matches. Germline CDR1 and CDR2: MNHNY and SVGAGI (reference sequence). The CDR3 extends over 16 amino acids. Here the CDR3 reads CASSIQPGLAGHEQFF. The DNA for the CDR3 is TGTGCCAGCAGTATCCAACCGGGACTAGCGGGACATGAGCAGTTCTTC.